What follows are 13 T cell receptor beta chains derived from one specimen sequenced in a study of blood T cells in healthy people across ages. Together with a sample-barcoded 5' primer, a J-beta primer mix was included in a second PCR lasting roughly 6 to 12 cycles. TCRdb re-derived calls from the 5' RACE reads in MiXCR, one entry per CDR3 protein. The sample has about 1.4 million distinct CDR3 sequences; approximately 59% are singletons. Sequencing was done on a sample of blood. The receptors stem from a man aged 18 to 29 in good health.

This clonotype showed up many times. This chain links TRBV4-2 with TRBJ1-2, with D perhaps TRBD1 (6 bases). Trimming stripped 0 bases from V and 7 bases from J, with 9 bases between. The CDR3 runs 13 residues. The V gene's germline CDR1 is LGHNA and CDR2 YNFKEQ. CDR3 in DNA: TGTGCCAGCAGCCAAGACAGGGGTGGTGGCTACACCTTC. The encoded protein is CASSQDRGGGYTF.

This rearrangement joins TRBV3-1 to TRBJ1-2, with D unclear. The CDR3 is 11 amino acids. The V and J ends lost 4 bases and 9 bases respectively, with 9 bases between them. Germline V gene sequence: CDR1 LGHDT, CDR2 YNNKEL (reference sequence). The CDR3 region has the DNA TGTGCCAGCAGCCGAGGGTACCGCTACACCTTC. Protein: CASSRGYRYTF. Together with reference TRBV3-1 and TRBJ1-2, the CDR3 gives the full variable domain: DTAVSQTPKYLVTQMGNDKSIKCEQNLGHDTMYWYKQDSKKFLKIMFSYNNKELIINETVPNRFSPKSPDKAHLNLHINSLELGDSAVYFCASSRGYRYTFGSGTRLTVV.

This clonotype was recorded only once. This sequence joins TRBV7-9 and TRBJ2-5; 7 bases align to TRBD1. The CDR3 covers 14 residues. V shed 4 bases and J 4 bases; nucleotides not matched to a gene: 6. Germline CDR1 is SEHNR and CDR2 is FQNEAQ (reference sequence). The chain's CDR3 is CASSSRYRGETQYF. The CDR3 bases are TGTGCCAGCAGCTCACGCTACAGGGGAGAGACCCAGTACTTC.

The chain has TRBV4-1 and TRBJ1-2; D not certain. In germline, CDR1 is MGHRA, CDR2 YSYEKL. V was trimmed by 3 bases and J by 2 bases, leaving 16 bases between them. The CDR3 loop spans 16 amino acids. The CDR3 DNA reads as TGCGCCAGCAGCCAGGCACCCGAGAACGGGAACTATGGCTACACCTTC. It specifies CASSQAPENGNYGYTF.

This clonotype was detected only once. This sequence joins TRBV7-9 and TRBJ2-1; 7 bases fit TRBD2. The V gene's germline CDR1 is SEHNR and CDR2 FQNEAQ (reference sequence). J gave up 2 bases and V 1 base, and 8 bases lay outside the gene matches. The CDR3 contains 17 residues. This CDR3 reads CASSLVREARAYNEQFF. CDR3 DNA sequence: TGTGCCAGCAGCTTAGTTCGGGAGGCTCGCGCCTACAATGAGCAGTTCTTC.

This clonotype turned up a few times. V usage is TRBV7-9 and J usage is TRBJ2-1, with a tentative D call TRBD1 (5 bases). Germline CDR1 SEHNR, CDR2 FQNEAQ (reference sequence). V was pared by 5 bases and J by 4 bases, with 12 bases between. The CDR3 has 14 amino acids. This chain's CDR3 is CASSQKTAYNEQFF. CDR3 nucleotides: TGTGCCAGCAGCCAGAAGACAGCTTACAATGAGCAGTTCTTC.

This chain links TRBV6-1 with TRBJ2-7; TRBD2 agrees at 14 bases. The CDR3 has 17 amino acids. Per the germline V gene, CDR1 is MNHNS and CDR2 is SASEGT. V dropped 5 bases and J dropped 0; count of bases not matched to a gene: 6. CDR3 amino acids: CASSQGLAGESSYEQYF. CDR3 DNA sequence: TGTGCCAGCAGTCAGGGACTAGCGGGGGAGAGCTCCTACGAGCAGTACTTC.

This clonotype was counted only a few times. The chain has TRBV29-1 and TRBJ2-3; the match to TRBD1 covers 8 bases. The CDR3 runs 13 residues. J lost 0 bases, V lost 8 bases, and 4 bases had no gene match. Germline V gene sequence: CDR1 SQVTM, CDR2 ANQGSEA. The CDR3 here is CSTGQDSTDTQYF. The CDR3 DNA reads TGCAGCACGGGACAGGACAGCACAGATACGCAGTATTTT.

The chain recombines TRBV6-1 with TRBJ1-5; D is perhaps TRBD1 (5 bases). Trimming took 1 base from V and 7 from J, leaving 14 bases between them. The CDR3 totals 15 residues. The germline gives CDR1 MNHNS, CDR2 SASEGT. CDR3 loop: CASSEVEAGGQPQHF. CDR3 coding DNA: TGTGCCAGCAGTGAAGTTGAGGCCGGGGGGCAGCCCCAGCATTTT.

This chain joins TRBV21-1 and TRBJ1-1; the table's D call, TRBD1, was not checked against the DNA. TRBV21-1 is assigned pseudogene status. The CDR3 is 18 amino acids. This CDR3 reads CASSNRDRGREGYTEAFF. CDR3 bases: TGTGCCAGCAGCAACCGGGACAGGGGCCGCGAGGGGTACACTGAAGCTTTCTTT.

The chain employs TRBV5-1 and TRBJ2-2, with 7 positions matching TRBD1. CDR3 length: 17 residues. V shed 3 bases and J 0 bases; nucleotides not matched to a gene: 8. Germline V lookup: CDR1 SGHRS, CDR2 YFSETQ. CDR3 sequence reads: CASSSDREFPNTGELFF. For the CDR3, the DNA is TGCGCCAGCAGCTCCGACAGGGAATTTCCGAACACCGGGGAGCTGTTTTTT.

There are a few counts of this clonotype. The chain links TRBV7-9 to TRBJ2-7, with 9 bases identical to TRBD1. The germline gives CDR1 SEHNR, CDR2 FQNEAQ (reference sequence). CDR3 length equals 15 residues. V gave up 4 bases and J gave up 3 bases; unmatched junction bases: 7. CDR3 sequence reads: CASSSPRTGDYEQYF. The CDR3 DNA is TGTGCCAGCAGCTCCCCGAGGACAGGGGACTACGAGCAGTACTTC.

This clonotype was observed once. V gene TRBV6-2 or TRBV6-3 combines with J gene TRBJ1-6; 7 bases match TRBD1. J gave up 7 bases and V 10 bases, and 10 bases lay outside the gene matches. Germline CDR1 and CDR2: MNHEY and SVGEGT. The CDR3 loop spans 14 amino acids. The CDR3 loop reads CATRTGERNSPLHF. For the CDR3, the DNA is TGTGCCACCCGAACAGGGGAAAGAAATTCACCCCTCCACTTT.